This TCR beta chain appears in the sequencing data of a study of breast tumors, draining lymph nodes, adjacent tissues. The study, taken as a whole, reports: Data fit most tumor T cells coming from lymph node, expanding in tumor. Data only fit, rather than demonstrated, lymph node origin of most tumor T cells. Luminal-like breast cancer showed significantly higher tumor–nontumor repertoire similarity than basal-like.

Regarding this clonotype: Antigen: not known.

Via MiXCR, TCRdb re-called the multiplex PCR reads, giving one row per CDR3 protein. The sample holds about 220,000 distinct CDR3 sequences, nearly 35% seen once. Axillary draining lymph nodes of breast cancer patients supplied the node samples. CDR1 is MNHNY and CDR2 is SVGAGI in the germline V gene (reference sequence). The V end lost 5 bases, the J end lost 4 bases, and 12 bases lay between the germline ends. CDR3 length equals 14 residues. The chain couples TRBV6-6 to TRBJ1-3; D is unresolved. This TCR derives from a female donor with breast cancer. Some clones in this sample may be carry-over from other donors' samples. The sequenced sample consisted of axillary lymph node tissue. The CDR3 DNA follows: TGTGCCAGCAGTCATGCGGGTTCCGGAAACACCATATATTTT. This encodes CASSHAGSGNTIYF.